The 27 T cell receptor beta chains given below trace back to one sample, sequenced in a study of T cell responses to AZD1222 COVID-19 vaccine (dated by TCRdb to the early 2020s). Library preparation employed the immunoSEQ multiplex PCR assay. TCRdb limited this immuneACCESS table to in-frame rearrangements with V and J called. A share of clones is missing; checked studies link under half to unresolved V genes, and the rest is unexplained. Here the sample has about 81,000 clones; approximately 90% occur a single time. The ten largest clones take up about 8% of the sample. In light of the paper, this sample's time point label describes: about 28 days (+/-7) after the second vaccine dose. The material sequenced was peripheral blood, taken 28 days after the second AZD1222 dose. The receptors stem from an adult who received the AZD1222 COVID-19 vaccine.

V is TRBV7-2 and J is TRBJ1-5; the D gene is possibly TRBD1 (5 bases). Trimming cost V 3 bases and J 5 bases, with 8 bases left between them. This CDR3 region has 13 residues. Germline V lookup: CDR1 SGHTA, CDR2 FQGNSA. The CDR3 loop reads CASSLGRDQPQHF. CDR3 coding DNA: TGTGCCAGCAGCTTGGGACGGGATCAGCCCCAGCATTTT. The variable domain in full, with the rest retrieved from reference TRBV7-2 and TRBJ1-5, is GAGVSQSPSNKVTEKGKDVELRCDPISGHTALYWYRQSLGQGLEFLIYFQGNSAPDKSGLPSDRFSAERTGGSVSTLTIQRTQQEDSAVYLCASSLGRDQPQHFGDGTRLSIL.

J is TRBJ2-3 and V is TRBV12-3 or TRBV12-4; TRBD2 agrees at 8 bases. J was trimmed by 4 bases and V by 6 bases; bases with no gene match: 3. The CDR3 is 13 residues long. The CDR3 protein is CASRMTSADTQYF. DNA of the CDR3: TGTGCCAGCAGAATGACTAGCGCAGATACGCAGTATTTT.

The chain links TRBV19 to TRBJ2-3; D remains ambiguous. V was clipped by 3 bases and J by 2 bases, with 9 bases between them. The CDR3 is 14 residues long. CDR1 is LNHDA, CDR2 SQIVND, per germline (reference sequence). The CDR3 spells CASSMYAVTDTQYF. CDR3 bases: TGTGCCAGTAGTATGTATGCGGTCACAGATACGCAGTATTTT.

In its sample, this clone was seen a few times. The V and J genes are TRBV27 and TRBJ1-5; D gene unclear. V was trimmed by 2 bases and J by 4 bases, leaving 3 bases between them. In germline, CDR1 is MNHEY, CDR2 SMNVEV (reference sequence). The CDR3 sequence is 12 residues long. The CDR3, as DNA: TGTGCCAGCAGTTTACAGAATCAGCCCCAGCATTTT. Translating gives CASSLQNQPQHF.

The rearrangement uses TRBV10-3 and TRBJ2-1; TRBD2 aligns across 7 bases. This CDR3 spans 15 amino acids. CDR1 and CDR2 (germline): ENHRY, SYGVKD. V dropped 5 bases and J dropped 6; count of bases not matched to a gene: 10. CDR3 loop: CAISPLAGEGNEQFF. The DNA for the CDR3 is TGTGCCATCAGTCCCCTGGCGGGAGAGGGCAATGAGCAGTTCTTC.

This clone was observed a handful of times. The J gene is TRBJ1-5, the V gene TRBV7-8; a weak D match, TRBD1 (5 bases). Germline V lookup: CDR1 SGHVS, CDR2 FQNEAQ. The CDR3 is 17 amino acids. V was trimmed by 4 bases and J by 2 bases, leaving 18 bases between them. The CDR3, as DNA: TGTGCCAGCAGCTACCGGTCAGGGCAGCCTGGCAATCAGCCCCAGCATTTT. This codes for CASSYRSGQPGNQPQHF.

V and J are TRBV5-6 and TRBJ2-2; 10 bases fit TRBD2. CDR1 is SGHDT, CDR2 YYEEEE, per germline. The V segment lost 4 bases and the J segment 6 bases; nucleotides outside the gene matches: 0. CDR3 length: 13 amino acids. Written as DNA, the CDR3 is TGTGCCAGCAGCACTAGCGGGGCCGGGGAGCTGTTTTTT. Its translation is CASSTSGAGELFF. The whole variable domain, filled in from reference TRBV5-6 and TRBJ2-2, reads DAGVTQSPTHLIKTRGQQVTLRCSPKSGHDTVSWYQQALGQGPQFIFQYYEEEERQRGNFPDRFSGHQFPNYSSELNVNALLLGDSALYLCASSTSGAGELFFGEGSRLTVL.

V usage is TRBV5-1 and J usage is TRBJ2-5, with 11 bases fitting TRBD2. CDR1 and CDR2 from the germline V gene are SGHRS and YFSETQ. The CDR3 is 16 residues long. Germline trimming cut 4 bases from V and 0 bases from J; bases unmatched to any gene: 5. The CDR3 spells CASSPGLAEYQETQYF. CDR3 nucleotides: TGCGCCAGCAGCCCGGGACTAGCGGAGTACCAAGAGACCCAGTACTTC.

The V call is TRBV11-2, the J call TRBJ2-7; 8 nucleotides align to TRBD1. CDR1 is SGHAT and CDR2 is FQNNGV in the germline V gene. V lost 4 bases, J lost 5 bases, and 7 bases stayed unmatched. This CDR3 region has 14 residues. CDR3 in DNA: TGTGCCAGCAGCTCGACAGGGGTAGGAAACGAGCAGTACTTC. This encodes CASSSTGVGNEQYF.

This clone appeared a single time. This chain uses TRBV30 with TRBJ1-2; D not certain. Germline CDR1 reads GTSNPN; CDR2 reads SVGIG (reference sequence). CDR3 size: 10 residues. Trimming cost V 8 bases and J 5 bases, with 9 bases left between them. CDR3 in amino acids: CAGGLYGYTF. The DNA for the CDR3 is TGTGCCGGTGGACTTTATGGCTACACCTTC.

This clone was detected once. V gene TRBV29-1 combines with J gene TRBJ1-2; possible D gene TRBD1, 6 bases. Germline-derived CDR1 and CDR2 are SQVTM and ANQGSEA. With 7 bases removed from V and 4 bases from J, the gap between germline ends came to 13 bases. CDR3 length: 12 residues. The CDR3 reads CSAREGGYGYTF. The CDR3, as DNA: TGCAGCGCTAGGGAGGGGGGCTATGGCTACACCTTC. Looking up the rest from reference TRBV29-1 and TRBJ1-2 gives the full variable domain: SAVISQKPSRDICQRGTSLTIQCQVDSQVTMMFWYRQQPGQSLTLIATANQGSEATYESGFVIDKFPISRPNLTFSTLTVSNMSPEDSSIYLCSAREGGYGYTFGSGTRLTVV.

J is TRBJ2-6 and V is TRBV5-1; 8 bases fit TRBD1. The CDR3 loop spans 16 amino acids. V lost 8 bases to trimming and J lost 0 bases; unmatched junction nucleotides: 7. Per the germline V gene, CDR1 is SGHRS and CDR2 is YFSETQ. The CDR3 bases are TGCGCCAGTAGGACAGGGCATTACTCTGGGGCCAACGTCCTGACTTTC. Amino acid sequence: CASRTGHYSGANVLTF.

This clone has only one observation. The V call is TRBV18, the J call TRBJ2-1; TRBD1 matches at 9 bases. Germline assignment: CDR1 KGHSH and CDR2 LQKENI. This CDR3 comprises 15 residues. Unmatched junction bases numbered 7, after V lost 4 bases and J lost 6 bases. The CDR3 DNA reads TGTGCCAGCTCACTTGACAGGGGGTCAAGCAATGAGCAGTTCTTC. Translating gives CASSLDRGSSNEQFF.

This chain links TRBV18 with TRBJ2-7; D possibly corresponds to TRBD1 (6 bases). CDR1 KGHSH and CDR2 LQKENI come from the germline V gene. V lost 8 bases to trimming and J lost 5 bases, with 10 bases between them. The CDR3 covers 11 residues. The CDR3 coding sequence is TGTGCCAGCCGGGCAGGGGACGAGCAGTACTTC. This sequence encodes CASRAGDEQYF.

The chain links TRBV6-5 to TRBJ2-2; D not resolved. The CDR3 sequence is 14 residues long. V was clipped by 0 bases and J by 4 bases, with 6 bases between them. Germline V lookup: CDR1 MNHEY, CDR2 SVGAGI. The CDR3 nucleotides read TGTGCCAGCAGTTACTCCGCGGTCACCGGGGAGCTGTTTTTT. This gives the protein CASSYSAVTGELFF.

The chain recombines TRBV30 with TRBJ2-2, with D unresolved. Germline V gene sequence: CDR1 GTSNPN, CDR2 SVGIG (reference sequence). The CDR3 length is 13 residues. Trimming took off 4 bases at V and 4 bases at J, with 10 bases between the two ends. The CDR3 here is CAWNGKGTGELFF. CDR3 sequence (DNA): TGTGCCTGGAACGGAAAAGGCACCGGGGAGCTGTTTTTT.

This clone appeared a single time. The chain is built from TRBV5-4 and TRBJ1-6, with TRBD1 as a possible D gene (5 bases). The CDR3 is made up of 16 amino acids. V lost 0 bases to trimming and J lost 6 bases, with 13 bases between them. CDR1 and CDR2 from the germline V gene are SGHNT and YYREEE (reference sequence). CDR3 in DNA: TGTGCCAGCAGCTTGGACTCCGGGGCTAGTAATTCACCCCTCCACTTT. This encodes CASSLDSGASNSPLHF.

The gene calls are TRBV24-1 and TRBJ2-5, with TRBD2 identical over 10 bases. Germline CDR1 KGHDR, CDR2 SFDVKD. V dropped 9 bases and J dropped 5; count of bases not matched to a gene: 11. CDR3 length: 15 residues. The CDR3 region is CATGTRAGGRETQYF. The CDR3 coding sequence is TGTGCCACCGGAACGCGAGCGGGAGGGAGGGAGACCCAGTACTTC.

This chain joins TRBV6-5 and TRBJ2-3; D is perhaps TRBD2 (6 bases). Per germline, CDR1 MNHEY and CDR2 SVGAGI. V was trimmed by 7 bases and J by 0 bases, leaving 8 bases between them. The CDR3 is made up of 13 amino acids. As DNA, the CDR3 is TGTGCCAGCATGACTAGGAGCACAGATACGCAGTATTTT. Protein: CASMTRSTDTQYF.

The genes are TRBV28 and TRBJ2-2, with D possibly matching TRBD2 (5 bases). Looked up from germline, CDR1 is MDHEN and CDR2 is SYDVKM. The V gene lost 6 bases and the J gene lost 3 bases, with 17 bases spanning the gap. The CDR3 loop spans 16 amino acids. CDR3 coding DNA: TGTGCCAGCAGCCCAGAACGGGGTTGGGACACCGGGGAGCTGTTTTTT. Protein: CASSPERGWDTGELFF.

CDR3 in DNA: TGTGCCAGCAGCCCAAGCGGGACTAAGCAGTACTTC. It specifies CASSPSGTKQYF. The V and J genes are TRBV6-5 and TRBJ2-7, with 7 nucleotides matching TRBD2. The CDR3 spans 12 residues. Unmatched junction bases numbered 7, after V lost 6 bases and J lost 8 bases. In germline, CDR1 is MNHEY, CDR2 SVGAGI.

In its sample, this clone was seen once. The chain recombines TRBV7-2 with TRBJ2-7; 7 bases agree with TRBD1. The CDR3 spans 13 residues. Germline loops: CDR1 SGHTA, CDR2 FQGNSA. With V trimmed by 5 bases and J by 6 bases, 7 bases remained unmatched. The CDR3 DNA reads as TGTGCCAGCAGCCGGGACAGTTTGGGCGAGCAGTACTTC. As protein: CASSRDSLGEQYF.

This clone was counted a single time. The genes are TRBV11-2 and TRBJ2-1; D is undetermined. The V gene lost 5 bases and the J gene lost 7 bases, with 18 bases spanning the gap. Germline values: CDR1 SGHAT, CDR2 FQNNGV. The CDR3 covers 15 residues. CDR3 DNA: TGTGCCAGCAGCCGACAAACTTCGCTGGGGAATGAGCAGTTCTTC. Its translation is CASSRQTSLGNEQFF. Filled out from reference TRBV11-2 and TRBJ2-1, the complete variable domain reads EAGVAQSPRYKIIEKRQSVAFWCNPISGHATLYWYQQILGQGPKLLIQFQNNGVVDDSQLPKDRFSAERLKGVDSTLKIQPAKLEDSAVYLCASSRQTSLGNEQFFGPGTRLTVL.

This chain connects TRBV6-2 or TRBV6-3 to TRBJ2-1; TRBD2 might be the D (5 bases). V lost 3 bases, J lost 8 bases, and 14 bases lay in between. The CDR3 length is 14 residues. Germline CDR1 and CDR2: MNHEY and SVGEGT. This CDR3 reads CASSYAHIGDEQFF. Here the CDR3 DNA reads TGTGCCAGCAGTTATGCTCATATCGGGGATGAGCAGTTCTTC.

The V and J genes are TRBV7-2 and TRBJ2-2; 8 bases are a match to TRBD2. This CDR3 has 15 residues. After removal of 0 bases from V and 4 bases from J, the junction contained 1 base not matched to a gene. Germline CDR1 SGHTA, CDR2 FQGNSA. The CDR3 reads CASSLALAGTGELFF. The DNA for the CDR3 is TGTGCCAGCAGCTTAGCCCTAGCGGGCACCGGGGAGCTGTTTTTT.

The chain links TRBV28 to TRBJ1-4; 10 bases align to TRBD1. The J segment lost 7 bases and the V segment lost 6 bases, leaving 8 bases of the junction unmatched. From germline, CDR1 is MDHEN and CDR2 SYDVKM. CDR3 length: 15 residues. CDR3 sequence reads: CASSRHRDRGEKLFF. CDR3 in DNA: TGTGCCAGCAGCCGACACCGGGACAGGGGTGAAAAACTGTTTTTT.

The rearrangement joins TRBV15 to TRBJ2-7; D is undetermined. This CDR3 is 12 amino acids long. Germline CDR1 is LNHNV and CDR2 is YYDKDF (reference sequence). V was shortened by 3 bases and J by 2 bases, with 5 bases between the two germline ends. This CDR3 reads CATSSGPYEQYF. The CDR3, as DNA: TGTGCCACCAGCAGCGGTCCCTACGAGCAGTACTTC.